A selection of T cell receptor beta chains follows, all from one sample in a study of T cells after yellow fever vaccination. MiXCR was run by TCRdb on the 5' RACE reads, yielding one entry per CDR3 protein. The profile shows about 320,000 distinct CDR3 sequences, around 4.5% of them singletons. Sequencing used PBMCs, obtained 15 days after the yellow fever booster vaccination. These receptor sequences come from a man younger than 35 who received the YFV17D yellow fever vaccine. Both conserved end residues are part of each CDR3. Fields, in order: clone size, J gene, D gene, V gene, CDR3 protein, CDR3 DNA. The D gene is left open where the match is weak. Size is stated for part of the rows, as once, few or many counts, or as a class when the clone is expanded.

clone_size: NA; j_call: TRBJ1-2; d_call: NA; v_call: TRBV4-3; cdr3_aa: CASSQAKGDGYTF; cdr3_nt: TGCGCCAGCAGCCAAGCCAAGGGCGATGGCTACACCTTC
clone_size: many; j_call: TRBJ1-4; d_call: NA; v_call: TRBV7-6; cdr3_aa: CASRAIDEKLFF; cdr3_nt: TGTGCCAGCAGAGCTATCGATGAAAAACTGTTTTTT
clone_size: NA; j_call: TRBJ2-7; d_call: NA; v_call: TRBV10-3; cdr3_aa: CAISESGGGHEQYF; cdr3_nt: TGTGCCATCAGTGAGTCTGGGGGCGGCCACGAGCAGTACTTC
clone_size: many; j_call: TRBJ2-5; d_call: NA; v_call: TRBV7-2; cdr3_aa: CASSVLGSLPGETQYF; cdr3_nt: TGTGCCAGCAGCGTCCTGGGTAGCCTCCCCGGGGAGACCCAGTACTTC
clone_size: NA; j_call: TRBJ2-3; d_call: NA; v_call: TRBV29-1; cdr3_aa: CSVEDALYPGSDTQYF; cdr3_nt: TGCAGCGTTGAAGATGCCTTGTATCCGGGATCAGATACGCAGTATTTT
clone_size: NA; j_call: TRBJ1-4; d_call: NA; v_call: TRBV18; cdr3_aa: CASSDRTTNEKLFF; cdr3_nt: TGTGCCAGCTCTGACCGGACAACTAATGAAAAACTGTTTTTT
clone_size: NA; j_call: TRBJ2-7; d_call: NA; v_call: TRBV5-1; cdr3_aa: CASSPTLGSDEQYF; cdr3_nt: TGCGCCAGCAGCCCTACTCTTGGGTCGGACGAGCAGTACTTC
clone_size: many; j_call: TRBJ2-3; d_call: NA; v_call: TRBV12-5; cdr3_aa: CASGLGLADTQYF; cdr3_nt: TGTGCTAGTGGTTTGGGTTTGGCGGATACGCAGTATTTT
clone_size: NA; j_call: TRBJ1-1; d_call: NA; v_call: TRBV5-5; cdr3_aa: CASSPDPFLRNTEAFF; cdr3_nt: TGTGCCAGCAGCCCCGACCCATTCCTGAGGAACACTGAAGCTTTCTTT
clone_size: NA; j_call: TRBJ2-3; d_call: NA; v_call: TRBV6-5; cdr3_aa: CASSPLRGAERDTQYF; cdr3_nt: TGTGCCAGCAGCCCCTTACGGGGGGCAGAAAGAGATACGCAGTATTTT
clone_size: few; j_call: TRBJ1-3; d_call: TRBD1; v_call: TRBV10-3; cdr3_aa: CAISATGGAVGNTIYF; cdr3_nt: TGTGCCATCAGCGCGACAGGGGGCGCGGTAGGAAACACCATATATTTT
clone_size: few; j_call: TRBJ1-6; d_call: NA; v_call: TRBV27; cdr3_aa: CASSFGRFHSPLHF; cdr3_nt: TGTGCCAGCAGTTTTGGGAGATTTCATTCACCCCTCCACTTT
clone_size: NA; j_call: TRBJ2-1; d_call: TRBD2; v_call: TRBV18; cdr3_aa: CASSRLAGVSYNEQFF; cdr3_nt: TGTGCCAGCTCACGACTAGCGGGGGTCTCCTACAATGAGCAGTTCTTC
clone_size: many; j_call: TRBJ1-1; d_call: NA; v_call: TRBV6-6; cdr3_aa: CASSDGGLILF; cdr3_nt: TGTGCCAGCAGTGACGGGGGGCTCATACTCTTT
clone_size: many; j_call: TRBJ1-1; d_call: NA; v_call: TRBV7-2; cdr3_aa: CASSARTTEAFF; cdr3_nt: TGTGCCAGCAGCGCCCGGACCACTGAAGCTTTCTTT
clone_size: NA; j_call: TRBJ1-1; d_call: NA; v_call: TRBV20-1; cdr3_aa: CSARGPMNTEAFF; cdr3_nt: TGCAGTGCTAGAGGACCTATGAACACTGAAGCTTTCTTT
clone_size: NA; j_call: TRBJ1-2; d_call: NA; v_call: TRBV6-5; cdr3_aa: CASSNPSSDRFGGYTF; cdr3_nt: TGTGCCAGCAGTAACCCGTCTAGTGACAGGTTCGGGGGCTACACCTTC
clone_size: few; j_call: TRBJ1-2; d_call: NA; v_call: TRBV4-1; cdr3_aa: CASSQDHRGPYYGYTF; cdr3_nt: TGCGCCAGCAGCCAAGATCACCGGGGGCCTTACTATGGCTACACCTTC
clone_size: NA; j_call: TRBJ2-1; d_call: TRBD2; v_call: TRBV5-1; cdr3_aa: CASTRGVGDEQFF; cdr3_nt: TGCGCCAGCACCCGGGGGGTTGGCGATGAGCAGTTCTTC
clone_size: many; j_call: TRBJ2-2; d_call: TRBD1; v_call: TRBV27; cdr3_aa: CASAKGIGQGAGELFF; cdr3_nt: TGTGCCAGCGCTAAAGGTATTGGACAGGGCGCCGGGGAGCTGTTTTTT
clone_size: NA; j_call: TRBJ1-3; d_call: NA; v_call: TRBV12-3/TRBV12-4; cdr3_aa: CASSLDQTGSGNTIYF; cdr3_nt: TGTGCCAGCAGTTTAGATCAGACCGGCTCTGGAAACACCATATATTTT
clone_size: many; j_call: TRBJ2-2; d_call: NA; v_call: TRBV28; cdr3_aa: CASARIRVNTGELFF; cdr3_nt: TGTGCCAGCGCCAGGATCCGGGTGAACACCGGGGAGCTGTTTTTT
clone_size: NA; j_call: TRBJ2-6; d_call: NA; v_call: TRBV4-3; cdr3_aa: CASSARPTGANVLTF; cdr3_nt: TGCGCCAGCAGCGCACGTCCGACGGGGGCCAACGTCCTGACTTTC
clone_size: few; j_call: TRBJ2-5; d_call: NA; v_call: TRBV7-2; cdr3_aa: CASSLKGPETQYF; cdr3_nt: TGTGCCAGCAGCTTAAAGGGGCCGGAGACCCAGTACTTC
clone_size: NA; j_call: TRBJ2-2; d_call: TRBD2; v_call: TRBV28; cdr3_aa: CASSLQRGATGELFF; cdr3_nt: TGTGCCAGCAGTTTACAGCGGGGGGCTACCGGGGAGCTGTTTTTT
clone_size: many; j_call: TRBJ1-5; d_call: TRBD1; v_call: TRBV28; cdr3_aa: CASRSGDRVHQPQHF; cdr3_nt: TGTGCCAGCAGGTCAGGGGACAGGGTGCATCAGCCCCAGCATTTT
clone_size: many; j_call: TRBJ2-1; d_call: TRBD2; v_call: TRBV4-3; cdr3_aa: CASSQVSSGGMLIEQFF; cdr3_nt: TGCGCCAGCAGCCAAGTTAGTAGCGGGGGGATGTTAATAGAGCAGTTCTTC
clone_size: NA; j_call: TRBJ2-3; d_call: NA; v_call: TRBV30; cdr3_aa: CAWSVSEGRTDTQYF; cdr3_nt: TGTGCCTGGAGTGTGTCCGAGGGGCGCACAGATACGCAGTATTTT
clone_size: few; j_call: TRBJ2-7; d_call: NA; v_call: TRBV7-9; cdr3_aa: CASSLYLGNEQYF; cdr3_nt: TGTGCCAGCAGCTTATATTTAGGGAACGAGCAGTACTTC
clone_size: few; j_call: TRBJ1-2; d_call: NA; v_call: TRBV20-1; cdr3_aa: CSARQSGTGYTF; cdr3_nt: TGCAGTGCTAGACAATCCGGGACCGGCTACACCTTC
clone_size: NA; j_call: TRBJ2-7; d_call: NA; v_call: TRBV19; cdr3_aa: CASTRDGSYEQYF; cdr3_nt: TGTGCCAGTACCCGGGACGGATCCTACGAGCAGTACTTC
clone_size: many; j_call: TRBJ2-5; d_call: NA; v_call: TRBV7-9; cdr3_aa: CASSSPGIRGTQYF; cdr3_nt: TGTGCCAGCAGCTCCCCAGGGATTCGAGGGACCCAGTACTTC
clone_size: NA; j_call: TRBJ2-5; d_call: TRBD1; v_call: TRBV20-1; cdr3_aa: CSARDPWTGGGQETQYF; cdr3_nt: TGCAGTGCTAGAGATCCCTGGACAGGGGGCGGCCAAGAGACCCAGTACTTC
clone_size: NA; j_call: TRBJ1-6; d_call: NA; v_call: TRBV13; cdr3_aa: CASSDLGDRNSPLHF; cdr3_nt: TGTGCCAGCAGCGACCTCGGAGACAGAAATTCACCCCTCCACTTT
clone_size: few; j_call: TRBJ2-4; d_call: NA; v_call: TRBV18; cdr3_aa: CASSQDGGAKNIQYF; cdr3_nt: TGTGCCAGCTCACAGGACGGAGGAGCCAAAAACATTCAGTACTTC
clone_size: NA; j_call: TRBJ2-1; d_call: NA; v_call: TRBV7-2; cdr3_aa: CASSLAGGAGNEQFF; cdr3_nt: TGTGCCAGCAGCTTAGCGGGGGGGGCTGGCAATGAGCAGTTCTTC
clone_size: NA; j_call: TRBJ1-5; d_call: NA; v_call: TRBV7-2; cdr3_aa: CASSLARGPNQPQHF; cdr3_nt: TGTGCCAGCAGCTTAGCTCGGGGACCGAATCAGCCCCAGCATTTT
clone_size: many; j_call: TRBJ2-1; d_call: NA; v_call: TRBV5-5; cdr3_aa: CASSLPGTGLGQFF; cdr3_nt: TGTGCCAGCAGCTTACCGGGGACCGGCTTGGGGCAGTTCTTC
clone_size: many; j_call: TRBJ1-2; d_call: NA; v_call: TRBV7-9; cdr3_aa: CASSNPGEGYGYTF; cdr3_nt: TGTGCCAGCAGCAATCCAGGGGAAGGCTATGGCTACACCTTC
clone_size: many; j_call: TRBJ1-1; d_call: NA; v_call: TRBV5-1; cdr3_aa: CASSGGQMNTEAFF; cdr3_nt: TGCGCCAGCAGCGGGGGACAAATGAACACTGAAGCTTTCTTT
clone_size: few; j_call: TRBJ2-7; d_call: TRBD2; v_call: TRBV29-1; cdr3_aa: CSVEEGGGGREQYF; cdr3_nt: TGCAGCGTTGAAGAAGGTGGGGGGGGACGCGAGCAGTACTTC
clone_size: few; j_call: TRBJ2-7; d_call: NA; v_call: TRBV3-1; cdr3_aa: CASSQAYGAEEQYF; cdr3_nt: TGTGCCAGCAGCCAAGCCTACGGGGCAGAGGAGCAGTACTTC
clone_size: NA; j_call: TRBJ1-1; d_call: NA; v_call: TRBV12-3/TRBV12-4; cdr3_aa: CASSPNPGTSTNTEAFF; cdr3_nt: TGTGCCAGCAGCCCGAATCCCGGGACTTCAACGAACACTGAAGCTTTCTTT
clone_size: NA; j_call: TRBJ2-2; d_call: NA; v_call: TRBV14; cdr3_aa: CASSQDGGDSYTGELFF; cdr3_nt: TGTGCCAGCAGCCAAGACGGGGGTGACAGTTACACCGGGGAGCTGTTTTTT
clone_size: many; j_call: TRBJ2-3; d_call: TRBD2; v_call: TRBV15; cdr3_aa: CATSRDRWLAGATQYF; cdr3_nt: TGTGCCACCAGCAGAGATCGGTGGCTAGCGGGCGCTACGCAGTATTTT
clone_size: many; j_call: TRBJ2-5; d_call: NA; v_call: TRBV5-1; cdr3_aa: CASSIGKLEGTQYF; cdr3_nt: TGCGCCAGCAGCATTGGGAAACTAGAGGGGACCCAGTACTTC
clone_size: few; j_call: TRBJ1-2; d_call: NA; v_call: TRBV28; cdr3_aa: CASAGIQRYTF; cdr3_nt: TGTGCCAGCGCCGGGATCCAACGCTACACCTTC